One sample yielded the 19 T cell receptor beta chains listed below, sequenced in a study of response to subunit inactivated influenza vaccine. From the RT-PCR reads, TCRdb called clonotypes with MiXCR, one entry per CDR3 protein. This sample yields around 480,000 distinct CDR3 sequences, of which approximately 10% are seen a single time; 12% belongs to the top ten. The sequencing used PBMCs from blood, collected more than 35 days after vaccination. The receptors here all came from a man aged 45-60 years who received an inactivated influenza vaccine.

CDR3 amino acids: CSAIGWGKEGYEQYF. CDR3 DNA: TGCAGTGCCATTGGATGGGGGAAAGAAGGCTACGAGCAGTACTTC. This sequence joins TRBV20-1 and TRBJ2-7; tentatively, D is TRBD1 or TRBD2 (5 bases each). There are 15 residues in the CDR3. CDR1 DFQATT and CDR2 SNEGSKA come from the germline V gene (reference sequence). Trimming stripped 6 bases from V and 3 bases from J, with 21 bases between.

This clonotype was observed at least ten times. The genes are TRBV5-1 and TRBJ1-5, with TRBD1 matching 11 bases. Germline assignment: CDR1 SGHRS and CDR2 YFSETQ. V was pared by 4 bases and J by 2 bases, with 2 bases of the junction left unmatched. The CDR3 is 15 residues long. The CDR3 DNA reads TGCGCCAGCAGCCCGGGACAGGGGGGCAATCAGCCCCAGCATTTT. It yields the protein CASSPGQGGNQPQHF.

Ten or more counts support this clonotype. The chain links TRBV12-3 or TRBV12-4 to TRBJ2-3, with 16 bases aligning to TRBD2. V trimming: 5 bases; J trimming: 0 bases; junction bases outside the gene matches: 11. This CDR3 is 20 amino acids long. The DNA of the CDR3 is TGTGCCAGCAGTCAAACGCCGGGACTAGCGGGGGGGGCTAGCACAGATACGCAGTATTTT. Its protein product is CASSQTPGLAGGASTDTQYF.

This clonotype was observed many times. The chain recombines TRBV7-9 with TRBJ1-5, with D tentatively TRBD1 (5 bases). The V gene's germline CDR1 is SEHNR and CDR2 FQNEAQ (reference sequence). The CDR3 runs to 14 residues. With 3 bases removed from V and 5 bases from J, the gap between germline ends came to 11 bases. The CDR3, as DNA: TGTGCCAGCAGCTTTGGGGGGATCGATCAGCCCCAGCATTTT. The encoded protein is CASSFGGIDQPQHF.

This clonotype was found a few times. The chain combines TRBV3-1 with TRBJ2-7; 7 positions match TRBD1. CDR1 and CDR2 (germline): LGHDT, YNNKEL (reference sequence). The V and J ends lost 4 bases and 7 bases, in that order; junction bases with no gene match: 13. The CDR3 sequence is 15 residues long. The chain's CDR3 is CASSPVRTGIGEQYF. Here the CDR3 DNA reads TGTGCCAGCAGCCCGGTTAGGACAGGAATTGGGGAGCAGTACTTC.

Comments on this clonotype: The germline gene is not matched at one end of the junction; a read error may be the cause. The gene calls are TRBV20-1 and TRBJ2-3, with TRBD2 identical over 8 bases. This CDR3 contains 15 residues. Germline V gene lookup returns CDR1 DFQATT and CDR2 SNEGSKA (reference sequence). The CDR3, as DNA: TGCAGTGCTAGAAGGAGCGGGAGTAGCACAGATACGCGGTATTTT. Protein product: CSARRSGSSTDTRYF.

A remark on this clonotype: This could be a read error, since a much larger clone is one nucleotide away. The chain is built from TRBV7-3 and TRBJ2-7; possible D gene TRBD2, 6 bases. Germline V gives CDR1 SGHTA, CDR2 FQGTGA. The CDR3 is 14 residues long. CDR3 residues: CASSETGLSYKQYF. The CDR3 nucleotides are TGTGCCAGCAGCGAAACGGGACTCTCCTACAAGCAGTACTTC.

This clonotype appeared many times. The chain's CDR3 is CASSLGGSGKNIQYF. The CDR3 DNA reads TGTGCCAGCAGCTTAGGCGGGAGTGGCAAAAACATTCAGTACTTC. The V call is TRBV7-2, the J call TRBJ2-4, with 7 nucleotides matching TRBD2. Germline assignment: CDR1 SGHTA and CDR2 FQGNSA. The CDR3 has 15 residues. Trimming cost V 1 base and J 3 bases; bases outside gene matches: 3.

The genes are TRBV3-1 and TRBJ2-7; 11 nucleotides match TRBD1. The germline V gene encodes CDR1 LGHDT and CDR2 YNNKEL (reference sequence). V shed 8 bases and J 2 bases; nucleotides not matched to a gene: 5. This CDR3 has 14 residues. The CDR3 DNA is TGTGCCAGCGCCGGACAGGGGGCTACCTACGAGCAGTACTTC. Protein sequence: CASAGQGATYEQYF.

This clonotype was recorded many times. The junction differs from germline at one of its ends, possibly a read error. The genes are TRBV7-2 and TRBJ1-4; no reliable D call. From germline, CDR1 is SGHTA and CDR2 FQGNSA. The CDR3 totals 14 residues. CDR3 amino acids: CASSLRATNEKLFF. The DNA for the CDR3 is TGTGCCAGCAGCTTAAGGGCAACGAATGAAAAACTGTTTTTT.

This sequence joins TRBV12-3 or TRBV12-4 and TRBJ2-3, with a weak D call TRBD1 (6 bases). This CDR3 region has 16 residues. V lost 4 bases and J 2 bases, leaving 16 bases between the germline ends. The CDR3 DNA reads TGTGCCAGCAGTTCCGAATTTGGGGGCTACACAGATACGCAGTATTTT. Its protein product is CASSSEFGGYTDTQYF.

The J gene is TRBJ2-1, the V gene TRBV5-1, with D maybe TRBD2 (7 bases). V dropped 7 bases and J dropped 7 bases, with 15 bases sitting between them. Germline V lookup: CDR1 SGHRS, CDR2 YFSETQ. The CDR3 runs 13 residues. Written as DNA, the CDR3 is TGCGCCAGCGCCGCGGGGGCGGGAAATGAGCAGTTCTTC. Its translation: CASAAGAGNEQFF.

This clonotype has a count of ten or more. This sequence joins TRBV5-1 and TRBJ2-3, with TRBD1 identical over 8 bases. Germline V gives CDR1 SGHRS, CDR2 YFSETQ. The CDR3 totals 15 residues. Trimming took 8 bases from V and 5 from J; bases not matched to a gene: 13. The CDR3 DNA reads as TGCGCCAGAGTGGACAGGGAAGAAGAGGGAGATACGCAGTATTTT. Translating it yields CARVDREEEGDTQYF. The complete variable domain, with remaining parts taken from reference TRBV5-1 and TRBJ2-3, reads KAGVTQTPRYLIKTRGQQVTLSCSPISGHRSVSWYQQTPGQGLQFLFEYFSETQRNKGNFPGRFSGRQFSNSRSEMNVSTLELGDSALYLCARVDREEEGDTQYFGPGTRLTVL.

This sequence joins TRBV29-1 and TRBJ2-7; D tentatively reads TRBD1 or TRBD2 (6 bases each). CDR1 and CDR2 from the germline V gene are SQVTM and ANQGSEA. Trimming left V 7 bases short and J 4 bases short, with 17 bases between. This CDR3 contains 13 residues. CDR3 coding DNA: TGCAGCGCTGGAGGGGGTCGGATGTACGAGCAGTACTTC. Protein sequence: CSAGGGRMYEQYF.

This clonotype was seen a few times. The CDR3 spells CASSTVLRTQYF. The DNA for the CDR3 is TGTGCCAGCAGCACGGTTCTTCGGACCCAGTACTTC. The gene calls are TRBV28 and TRBJ2-5; D is unclear. Trimming pared 6 bases from V and 7 bases from J, leaving 12 bases between. The V gene's germline CDR1 is MDHEN and CDR2 SYDVKM. CDR3 length equals 12 residues.

This clonotype was found a few times. The V gene is TRBV7-9, the J gene TRBJ1-2; TRBD1 aligns across 8 bases. Germline CDR1 and CDR2: SEHNR and FQNEAQ (reference sequence). V was clipped by 5 bases and J by 7 bases; unmatched bases: 6. CDR3 length equals 13 residues. CDR3 DNA sequence: TGTGCCAGCAGCGGAGGACAGGGTCCTGGCTACACCTTC. Its protein is CASSGGQGPGYTF.

This clonotype was recorded at least ten times. The rearrangement uses TRBV12-3 or TRBV12-4 and TRBJ2-5; possible D gene TRBD2, 6 bases. The CDR3 loop spans 13 amino acids. Trimming left V 6 bases short and J 5 bases short, with 13 bases between. CDR3 nucleotides: TGTGCCAGCAGGTCATCGGGGGTGGAGACCCAGTACTTC. This sequence encodes CASRSSGVETQYF.

This clonotype came up a few times. This chain links TRBV4-2 with TRBJ2-2; 9 bases align to TRBD2. V lost 0 bases to trimming and J lost 3 bases; unmatched junction nucleotides: 5. The CDR3 is 17 residues long. Germline CDR1 and CDR2: LGHNA and YNFKEQ. CDR3 nucleotide sequence: TGTGCCAGCAGCCAAGATCGACTAGCGGAATACACCGGGGAGCTGTTTTTT. It is translated as CASSQDRLAEYTGELFF.

This clonotype has just a few counts. The chain joins TRBV7-6 to TRBJ2-1, with D possibly being TRBD1 (5 bases). Trimming pared 7 bases from V and 9 bases from J, leaving 19 bases between. The CDR3 covers 14 residues. The germline CDR1 and CDR2 sequences are SGHVS and FNYEAQ. CDR3 bases: TGTGCCAGCACCCTAGGGGAAGTCGATGCTGAGCAGTTCTTC. Translated, it gives CASTLGEVDAEQFF. The full variable domain, rest sourced from reference TRBV7-6 and TRBJ2-1, is GAGVSQSPRYKVTKRGQDVALRCDPISGHVSLYWYRQALGQGPEFLTYFNYEAQQDKSGLPNDRFSAERPEGSISTLTIQRTEQRDSAMYRCASTLGEVDAEQFFGPGTRLTVL.